Below, 2 T cell receptor beta chains from the same sample are listed, as sequenced in a study of cytomegalovirus exposure and HLA in healthy donors (dated by TCRdb to the late 2010s). The library was built by means of the immunoSEQ multiplex PCR assay. Entries here come from immuneACCESS through TCRdb and include only in-frame sequences with V and J called. Some clones fail to appear in such tables; in the studies checked, an unresolved V gene covers under half of the shortfall, and the cause of the remainder is unknown. For this sample there are 150,000 to 200,000 clones; approximately 87% appear just once. The top ten hold around 6% of the sample. The specimen was PBMCs. The source is a woman under 40 in good health and CMV-seronegative.

This clone was seen a single time. V gene TRBV5-1 combines with J gene TRBJ1-2; no definite D call. V lost 1 base and J lost 2, with 9 bases in between. Germline lookup yields CDR1 SGHRS and CDR2 YFSETQ. The CDR3 spans 14 residues. The CDR3 is CASSLQERNYGYTF. The CDR3 coding sequence is TGCGCCAGCAGCTTGCAAGAAAGGAACTATGGCTACACCTTC.

The chain has TRBV30 and TRBJ1-5; D uncertain. Trimming took off 1 base at V and 5 bases at J, with 9 bases between the two ends. CDR1 is GTSNPN, CDR2 SVGIG, per germline (reference sequence). CDR3 length: 13 residues. The CDR3 bases are TGTGCCTGGAGTGGGTCATCGGATCAGCCCCAGCATTTT. It encodes CAWSGSSDQPQHF.